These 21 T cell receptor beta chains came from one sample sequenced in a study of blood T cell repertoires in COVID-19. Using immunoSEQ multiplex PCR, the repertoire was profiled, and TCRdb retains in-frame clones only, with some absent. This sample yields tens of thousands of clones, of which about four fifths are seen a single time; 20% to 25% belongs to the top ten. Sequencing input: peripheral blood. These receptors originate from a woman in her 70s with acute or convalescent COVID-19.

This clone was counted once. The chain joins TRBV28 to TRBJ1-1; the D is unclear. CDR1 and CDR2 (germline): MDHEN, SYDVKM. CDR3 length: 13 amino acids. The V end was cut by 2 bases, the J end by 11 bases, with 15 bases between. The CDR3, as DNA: TGTGCCAGCAGTTTAATCTCCCCCTCCGCGGCTTTCTTT. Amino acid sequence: CASSLISPSAAFF.

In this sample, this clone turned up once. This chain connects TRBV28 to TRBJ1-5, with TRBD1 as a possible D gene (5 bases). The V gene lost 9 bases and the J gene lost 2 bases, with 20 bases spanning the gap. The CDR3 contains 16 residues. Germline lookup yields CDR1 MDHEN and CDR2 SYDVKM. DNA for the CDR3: TGTGCCAGTCATCCTCCGGGGGTAAAGGGCAATCAGCCCCAGCATTTT. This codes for CASHPPGVKGNQPQHF.

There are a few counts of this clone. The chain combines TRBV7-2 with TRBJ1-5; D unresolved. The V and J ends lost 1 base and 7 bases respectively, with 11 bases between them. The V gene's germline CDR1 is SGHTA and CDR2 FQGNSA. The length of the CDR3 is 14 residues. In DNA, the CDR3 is TGTGCCAGCAGCTTAGGCGAGGGCTACCAGCCCCAGCATTTT. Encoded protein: CASSLGEGYQPQHF. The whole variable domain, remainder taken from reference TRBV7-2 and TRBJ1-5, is GAGVSQSPSNKVTEKGKDVELRCDPISGHTALYWYRQSLGQGLEFLIYFQGNSAPDKSGLPSDRFSAERTGGSVSTLTIQRTQQEDSAVYLCASSLGEGYQPQHFGDGTRLSIL.

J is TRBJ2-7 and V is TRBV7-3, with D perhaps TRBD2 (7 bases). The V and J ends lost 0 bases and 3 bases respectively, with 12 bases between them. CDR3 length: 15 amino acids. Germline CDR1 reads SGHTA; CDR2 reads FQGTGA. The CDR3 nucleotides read TGTGCCAGCAGCTTAACGAGCGGGACAAGCTACGAGCAGTACTTC. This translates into CASSLTSGTSYEQYF.

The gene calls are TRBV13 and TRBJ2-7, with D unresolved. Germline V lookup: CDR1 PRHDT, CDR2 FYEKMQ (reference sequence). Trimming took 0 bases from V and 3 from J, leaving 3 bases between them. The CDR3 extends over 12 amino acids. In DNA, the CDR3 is TGTGCCAGCAGCTTAGGCTACTACGAGCAGTACTTC. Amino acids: CASSLGYYEQYF.

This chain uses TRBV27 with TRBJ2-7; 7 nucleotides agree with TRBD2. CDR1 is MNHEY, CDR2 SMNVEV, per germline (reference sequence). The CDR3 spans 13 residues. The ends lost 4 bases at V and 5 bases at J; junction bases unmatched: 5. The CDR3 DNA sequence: TGTGCCAGCAGTTGGGGGGGATTGAACGAGCAGTACTTC. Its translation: CASSWGGLNEQYF.

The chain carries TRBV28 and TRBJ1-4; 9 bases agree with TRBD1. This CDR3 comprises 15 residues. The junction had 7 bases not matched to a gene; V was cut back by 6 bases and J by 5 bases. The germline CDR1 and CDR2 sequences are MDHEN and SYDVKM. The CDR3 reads CASRDLDRGNEKLFF. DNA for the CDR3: TGTGCCAGCAGAGACCTTGACAGGGGGAATGAAAAACTGTTTTTT. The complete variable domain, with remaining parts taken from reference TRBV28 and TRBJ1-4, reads DVKVTQSSRYLVKRTGEKVFLECVQDMDHENMFWYRQDPGLGLRLIYFSYDVKMKEKGDIPEGYSVSREKKERFSLILESASTNQTSMYLCASRDLDRGNEKLFFGSGTQLSVL.

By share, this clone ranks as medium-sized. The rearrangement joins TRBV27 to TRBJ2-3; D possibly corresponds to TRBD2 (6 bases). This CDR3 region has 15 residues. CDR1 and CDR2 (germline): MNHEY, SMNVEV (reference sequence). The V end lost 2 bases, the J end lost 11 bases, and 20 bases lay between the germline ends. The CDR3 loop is CASSLGQGGTGEQYF. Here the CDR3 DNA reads TGTGCCAGCAGTTTAGGGCAGGGCGGAACGGGGGAGCAGTATTTT.

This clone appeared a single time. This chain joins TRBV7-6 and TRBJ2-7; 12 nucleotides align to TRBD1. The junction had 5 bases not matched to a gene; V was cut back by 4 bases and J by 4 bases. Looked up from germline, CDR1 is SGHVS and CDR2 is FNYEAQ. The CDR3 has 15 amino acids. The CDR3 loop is CASSSGTGGDYEQYF. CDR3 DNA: TGTGCCAGCAGCTCCGGGACAGGGGGCGATTACGAGCAGTACTTC.

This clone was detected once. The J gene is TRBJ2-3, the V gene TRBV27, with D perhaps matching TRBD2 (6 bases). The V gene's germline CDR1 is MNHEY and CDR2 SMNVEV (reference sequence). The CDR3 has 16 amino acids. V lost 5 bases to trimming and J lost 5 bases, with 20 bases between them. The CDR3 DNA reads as TGTGCCAGCAGTCCCCCGGGGGTCCCTAAGGGAGATACGCAGTATTTT. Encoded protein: CASSPPGVPKGDTQYF.

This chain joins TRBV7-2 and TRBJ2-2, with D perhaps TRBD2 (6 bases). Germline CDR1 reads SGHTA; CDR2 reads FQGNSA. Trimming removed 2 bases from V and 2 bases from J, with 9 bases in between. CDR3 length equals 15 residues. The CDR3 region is CASSLFSGNTGELFF. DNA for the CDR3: TGTGCCAGCAGCTTATTTAGCGGTAACACCGGGGAGCTGTTTTTT. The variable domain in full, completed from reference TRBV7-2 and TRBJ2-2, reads GAGVSQSPSNKVTEKGKDVELRCDPISGHTALYWYRQSLGQGLEFLIYFQGNSAPDKSGLPSDRFSAERTGGSVSTLTIQRTQQEDSAVYLCASSLFSGNTGELFFGEGSRLTVL.

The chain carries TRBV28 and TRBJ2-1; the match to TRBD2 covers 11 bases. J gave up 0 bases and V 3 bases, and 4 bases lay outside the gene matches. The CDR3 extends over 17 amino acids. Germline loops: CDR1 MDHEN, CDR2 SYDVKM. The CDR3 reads CASSFRLAGGSYNEQFF. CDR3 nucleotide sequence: TGTGCCAGCAGTTTTCGGCTAGCGGGGGGCTCCTACAATGAGCAGTTCTTC.

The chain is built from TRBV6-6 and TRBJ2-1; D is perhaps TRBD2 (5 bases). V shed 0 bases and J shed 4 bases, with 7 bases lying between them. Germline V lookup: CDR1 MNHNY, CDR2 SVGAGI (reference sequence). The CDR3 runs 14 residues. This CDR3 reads CASSYSGRYNEQFF. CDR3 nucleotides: TGTGCCAGCAGTTACTCGGGGAGATACAATGAGCAGTTCTTC.

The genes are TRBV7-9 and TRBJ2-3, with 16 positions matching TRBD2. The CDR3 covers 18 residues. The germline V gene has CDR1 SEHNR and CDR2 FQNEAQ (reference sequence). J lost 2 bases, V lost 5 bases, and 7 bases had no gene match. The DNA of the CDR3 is TGTGCCAGCAGCGGACCCGGGACTAGCGGGAGGGCCACAGATACGCAGTATTTT. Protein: CASSGPGTSGRATDTQYF.

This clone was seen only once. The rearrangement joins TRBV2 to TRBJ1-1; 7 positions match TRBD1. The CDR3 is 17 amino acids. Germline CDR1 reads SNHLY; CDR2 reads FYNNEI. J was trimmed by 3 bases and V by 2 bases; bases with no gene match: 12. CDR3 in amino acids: CASSERGRGRKDTEAFF. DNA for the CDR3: TGTGCCAGCAGTGAACGGGGCAGGGGGAGGAAGGACACTGAAGCTTTCTTT.

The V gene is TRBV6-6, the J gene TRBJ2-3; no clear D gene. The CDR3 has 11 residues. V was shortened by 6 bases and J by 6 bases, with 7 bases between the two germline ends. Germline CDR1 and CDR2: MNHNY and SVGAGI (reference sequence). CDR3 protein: CASRAEDTQYF. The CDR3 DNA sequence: TGTGCCAGCAGGGCGGAGGATACGCAGTATTTT.

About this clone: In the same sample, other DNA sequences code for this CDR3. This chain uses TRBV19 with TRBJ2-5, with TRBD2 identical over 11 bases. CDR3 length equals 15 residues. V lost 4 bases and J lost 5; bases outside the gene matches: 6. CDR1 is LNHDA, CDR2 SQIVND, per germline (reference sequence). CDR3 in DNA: TGTGCCAGTAGTACCATGACTAGCGGGAAGGAGACCCAGTACTTC. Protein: CASSTMTSGKETQYF. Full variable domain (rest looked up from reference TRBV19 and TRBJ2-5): DGGITQSPKYLFRKEGQNVTLSCEQNLNHDAMYWYRQDPGQGLRLIYYSQIVNDFQKGDIAEGYSVSREKKESFPLTVTSAQKNPTAFYLCASSTMTSGKETQYFGPGTRLLVL.

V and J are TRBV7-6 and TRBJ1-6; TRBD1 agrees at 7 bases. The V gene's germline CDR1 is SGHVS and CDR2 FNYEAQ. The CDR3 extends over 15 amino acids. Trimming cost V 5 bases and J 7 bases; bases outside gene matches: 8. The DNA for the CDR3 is TGTGCCAGCAGCCAAGCAGGGGGTTTCAATTCACCCCTCCACTTT. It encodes CASSQAGGFNSPLHF.

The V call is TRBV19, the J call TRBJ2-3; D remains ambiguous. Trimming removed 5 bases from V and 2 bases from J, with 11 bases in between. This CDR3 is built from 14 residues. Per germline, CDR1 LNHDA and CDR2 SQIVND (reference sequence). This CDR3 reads CASSLMRDTDTQYF. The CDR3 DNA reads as TGTGCCAGTAGTCTAATGCGAGACACAGATACGCAGTATTTT. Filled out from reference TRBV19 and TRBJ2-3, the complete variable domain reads DGGITQSPKYLFRKEGQNVTLSCEQNLNHDAMYWYRQDPGQGLRLIYYSQIVNDFQKGDIAEGYSVSREKKESFPLTVTSAQKNPTAFYLCASSLMRDTDTQYFGPGTRLTVL.

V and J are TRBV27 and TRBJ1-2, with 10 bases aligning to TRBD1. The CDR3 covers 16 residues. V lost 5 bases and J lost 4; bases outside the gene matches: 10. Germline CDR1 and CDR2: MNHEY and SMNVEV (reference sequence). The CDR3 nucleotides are TGTGCCAGCAGTCCCATCTCCGGGACAGGGGCCTATGGCTACACCTTC. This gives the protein CASSPISGTGAYGYTF.

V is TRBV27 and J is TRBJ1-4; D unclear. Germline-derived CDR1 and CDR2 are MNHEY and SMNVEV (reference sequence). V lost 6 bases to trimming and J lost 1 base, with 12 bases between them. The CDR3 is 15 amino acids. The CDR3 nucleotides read TGTGCCAGCAGGATCAACAGCCTAACTAATGAAAAACTGTTTTTT. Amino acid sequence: CASRINSLTNEKLFF. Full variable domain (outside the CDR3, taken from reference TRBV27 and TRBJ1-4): EAQVTQNPRYLITVTGKKLTVTCSQNMNHEYMSWYRQDPGLGLRQIYYSMNVEVTDKGDVPEGYKVSRKEKRNFPLILESPSPNQTSLYFCASRINSLTNEKLFFGSGTQLSVL.